This T cell receptor (beta chain) was recorded in a study of T cells after yellow fever vaccination. A few counts support this clonotype. This clone may be a read error of a much larger clone one base away. V was clipped by 5 bases and J by 5 bases, with 19 bases between them. CDR3 size: 16 residues. Germline-derived CDR1 and CDR2 are SGHVS and FQNEAQ. One entry per CDR3 protein results from TCRdb running MiXCR on the 5' RACE reads. Of over 65,000 distinct CDR3 sequences in the sample, about an eighth are singletons; the top ten hold under 30%. This sample comprised CD8+ T cells not binding an NS4B(214-222) dextramer, sorted from PBMCs, obtained about 21 days after the first yellow fever vaccination. This clonotype was obtained from a man aged 18 to 29 who received the YFV17D yellow fever vaccine. The chain is built from TRBV7-8 and TRBJ2-1, with a tentative D call TRBD1 (6 bases). The CDR3 bases are TGTGCCAGCAGCCCGGTGTTTGGGGACAAGAACAATGAGCAGTTCTTC. Translation: CASSPVFGDKNNEQFF.